Listed here are 20 T cell receptor beta chains from one sample, sequenced in a study of shared clonotypes between healthy human individuals. Measured with immunoSEQ multiplex PCR; TCRdb has only the in-frame clones, and not every one. This table has more than 2,000,000 clones, roughly 93% appearing once. Sequencing was carried out using naive CD4+ T cells from PBMCs. Stated subset: CD45RA+ positively selected. The receptors originated from a man between 18 and 35 years old in good health. Some clones in this sample may be carry-over from other donors' samples.

The J gene is TRBJ1-2, the V gene TRBV28; 7 nucleotides align to TRBD1. This CDR3 comprises 15 residues. From germline, CDR1 is MDHEN and CDR2 SYDVKM. With 5 bases clipped from V and 5 bases from J, the junction kept 11 bases outside the gene matches. CDR3 sequence reads: CASSPPLGGAYGYTF. The CDR3 DNA is TGTGCCAGCAGTCCCCCACTAGGGGGCGCTTATGGCTACACCTTC.

The CDR3 DNA is TGTGCCAGCAGCTTAGATTGGTTCAGGGAAGGCACAGATACGCAGTATTTT. It yields the protein CASSLDWFREGTDTQYF. J is TRBJ2-3 and V is TRBV11-2, with D possibly matching TRBD1 (5 bases). Germline lookup yields CDR1 SGHAT and CDR2 FQNNGV. The CDR3 loop spans 17 amino acids. Trimming shortened V by 0 bases and J by 1 base, and 14 bases separated the two germline ends.

The chain is built from TRBV11-3 and TRBJ2-7, with a possible D match to TRBD1 (6 bases). CDR3 length equals 19 residues. CDR1 and CDR2 from the germline V gene are SGHNT and YENEEA. Trimming left V 4 bases short and J 7 bases short, with 32 bases between. The CDR3 nucleotides are TGTGCCAGCAGCTCAAGACCTCTCTTCAGGGGCCGGTTCTCGAGGGAGCAGTACTTC. Translation gives CASSSRPLFRGRFSREQYF.

This chain joins TRBV9 and TRBJ2-7; 10 nucleotides match TRBD1. The trim removed 1 base at V and 4 bases at J, leaving 8 bases unmatched. Germline V gene data show CDR1 as SGDLS and CDR2 as YYNGEE. The CDR3 totals 16 residues. The CDR3 DNA reads TGTGCCAGCAGCGTAATGGGGGGACAGGGGAAGTACGAGCAGTACTTC. It is translated as CASSVMGGQGKYEQYF.

In the case of this clone: Within the sample, other DNA sequences also encode this same CDR3. The chain links TRBV19 to TRBJ1-5, with D possibly matching TRBD1 (6 bases). The length of the CDR3 is 14 residues. V lost 4 bases and J lost 2, with 9 bases in between. Germline assignment: CDR1 LNHDA and CDR2 SQIVND (reference sequence). The CDR3 region is CASSTYRGNQPQHF. The CDR3 region has the DNA TGTGCCAGTAGTACCTACAGGGGCAATCAGCCCCAGCATTTT.

This chain connects TRBV5-1 to TRBJ2-7, with TRBD1 matching 7 bases. Per the germline V gene, CDR1 is SGHRS and CDR2 is YFSETQ. This CDR3 is 14 amino acids long. The junction had 10 bases not matched to a gene; V was cut back by 4 bases and J by 6 bases. The CDR3 region has the DNA TGCGCCAGCAGCCACGGACAGGACCGCGCCGAGCAGTACTTC. Its translation: CASSHGQDRAEQYF.

The gene calls are TRBV7-2 and TRBJ2-3; possible D gene TRBD2, 5 bases. From germline, CDR1 is SGHTA and CDR2 FQGNSA. V dropped 0 bases and J dropped 1 base, with 11 bases sitting between them. The CDR3 sequence is 16 residues long. The CDR3 sequence: CASSLASAVGTDTQYF. Here the CDR3 DNA reads TGTGCCAGCAGCTTAGCTAGCGCCGTGGGCACAGATACGCAGTATTTT.

In nucleotides, the CDR3 is TGTGCCAGTACCCGGGACTGGACCTCCTACGAGCAGTACTTC. Translating gives CASTRDWTSYEQYF. This rearrangement joins TRBV19 to TRBJ2-7; possibly TRBD2 for D (6 bases). Deletions cut 7 bases from V and 0 bases from J, with 13 bases between. From germline, CDR1 is LNHDA and CDR2 SQIVND (reference sequence). CDR3 length equals 14 residues.

This chain's CDR3 is CASSEGREKYYGYTF. The DNA for the CDR3 is TGTGCCAGCAGTGAGGGCAGGGAGAAATACTATGGCTACACCTTC. The chain recombines TRBV2 with TRBJ1-2; TRBD1 might be the D (5 bases). Trimming pared 3 bases from V and 3 bases from J, leaving 14 bases between. The CDR3 spans 15 residues. CDR1 and CDR2 from the germline V gene are SNHLY and FYNNEI.

The rearrangement joins TRBV2 to TRBJ1-1; D remains unclear. The CDR3 spans 14 residues. Germline lookup yields CDR1 SNHLY and CDR2 FYNNEI. V was pared by 3 bases and J by 1 base, with 9 bases between. The CDR3 DNA is TGTGCCAGCAGTGAGTATTTAAGGAACACTGAAGCTTTCTTT. Translation: CASSEYLRNTEAFF. Together with reference TRBV2 and TRBJ1-1, the CDR3 gives the full variable domain: EPEVTQTPSHQVTQMGQEVILRCVPISNHLYFYWYRQILGQKVEFLVSFYNNEISEKSEIFDDQFSVERPDGSNFTLKIRSTKLEDSAMYFCASSEYLRNTEAFFGQGTRLTVV.

V is TRBV5-1 and J is TRBJ1-1; TRBD1 is a possible D gene (5 bases). Looked up from germline, CDR1 is SGHRS and CDR2 is YFSETQ. Trimming removed 4 bases at V and 1 base at J, with 17 bases between. The length of the CDR3 is 16 residues. The CDR3 DNA reads TGCGCCAGCAGCGGGACGACAGTGACCGCGAACACTGAAGCTTTCTTT. It translates to CASSGTTVTANTEAFF.

This chain links TRBV28 with TRBJ1-5; D gene unclear. V gave up 5 bases and J gave up 6 bases, with 17 bases separating them. Germline CDR1 MDHEN, CDR2 SYDVKM. The CDR3 is 15 residues long. CDR3: CASSPGTRIGQPQHF. The CDR3 bases are TGTGCCAGCAGTCCCGGCACTAGGATAGGTCAGCCCCAGCATTTT.

This chain connects TRBV2 to TRBJ2-5; D is ambiguous. Germline V gene data show CDR1 as SNHLY and CDR2 as FYNNEI. V shed 0 bases and J shed 8 bases, with 13 bases lying between them. The CDR3 runs 14 residues. Here the CDR3 DNA reads TGTGCCAGCAGTGAAGCAGGTCCGCAAGGTACCCAGTACTTC. The encoded protein is CASSEAGPQGTQYF. Variable domain in full (rest from reference TRBV2 and TRBJ2-5): EPEVTQTPSHQVTQMGQEVILRCVPISNHLYFYWYRQILGQKVEFLVSFYNNEISEKSEIFDDQFSVERPDGSNFTLKIRSTKLEDSAMYFCASSEAGPQGTQYFGPGTRLLVL.

This sequence joins TRBV6-1 and TRBJ2-7; 11 bases are a match to TRBD2. Germline V gene sequence: CDR1 MNHNS, CDR2 SASEGT. The J segment lost 3 bases and the V segment lost 5 bases, leaving 0 bases of the junction unmatched. The CDR3 sequence is 13 residues long. The CDR3 reads CASSTSGSYEQYF. The CDR3 bases are TGTGCCAGCAGTACTAGCGGGAGCTACGAGCAGTACTTC.

With regard to this clone: The same CDR3 can be traced to other DNA sequences in this sample. The chain is built from TRBV7-9 and TRBJ1-2; weak D call: TRBD1 (5 bases). Germline CDR1 is SEHNR and CDR2 is FQNEAQ (reference sequence). V was trimmed by 5 bases and J by 4 bases, leaving 11 bases between them. The CDR3 is 13 amino acids. In nucleotides, the CDR3 is TGTGCCAGCAGCCCGACAGAACCCTATGGCTACACCTTC. Its protein product is CASSPTEPYGYTF. Drawing the rest from reference TRBV7-9 and TRBJ1-2, the complete variable domain is DTGVSQNPRHKITKRGQNVTFRCDPISEHNRLYWYRQTLGQGPEFLTYFQNEAQLEKSRLLSDRFSAERPKGSFSTLEIQRTEQGDSAMYLCASSPTEPYGYTFGSGTRLTVV.

The chain is built from TRBV7-3 and TRBJ2-1; 10 nucleotides align to TRBD2. The CDR3 spans 15 residues. V lost 4 bases, J lost 8 bases, and 8 bases stayed unmatched. From germline, CDR1 is SGHTA and CDR2 FQGTGA. The CDR3 is CASSSPGTSVDEQFF. The CDR3 bases are TGTGCCAGCAGCTCCCCCGGGACTAGCGTCGATGAGCAGTTCTTC.

The V gene is TRBV6-5, the J gene TRBJ1-4; 7 positions match TRBD1. Germline loops: CDR1 MNHEY, CDR2 SVGAGI. The V segment lost 6 bases and the J segment 8 bases; nucleotides outside the gene matches: 9. The CDR3 is made up of 14 amino acids. The DNA of the CDR3 is TGTGCCAGCAGAAAGACAGGGAAAGGCGAAAAACTGTTTTTT. Amino acids: CASRKTGKGEKLFF.

The chain employs TRBV28 and TRBJ2-7; D gene unclear. CDR1 is MDHEN and CDR2 is SYDVKM in the germline V gene. Trimming pared 4 bases from V and 2 bases from J, leaving 12 bases between. There are 14 residues in the CDR3. The CDR3 here is CASSSGRPPYEQYF. The CDR3 DNA sequence: TGTGCCAGCAGTTCCGGACGACCCCCCTACGAGCAGTACTTC.

The chain uses TRBV27 and TRBJ2-7, with D hard to call. The CDR3 loop spans 15 amino acids. Germline V gene data show CDR1 as MNHEY and CDR2 as SMNVEV (reference sequence). Trimming removed 5 bases at V and 0 bases at J, with 14 bases between. CDR3 DNA sequence: TGTGCCAGCAGTCCACGACTGGGCGGCTCCTACGAGCAGTACTTC. Translating gives CASSPRLGGSYEQYF.

With regard to this clone: Different DNA sequences within this sample yield the same CDR3. V is TRBV27 and J is TRBJ2-1; unclear D gene. Germline CDR1 and CDR2: MNHEY and SMNVEV (reference sequence). The CDR3 totals 14 residues. Trimming left V 2 bases short and J 0 bases short, with 5 bases between. The CDR3 sequence is CASSLAGSYNEQFF. The CDR3 DNA sequence: TGTGCCAGCAGTTTAGCAGGCTCCTACAATGAGCAGTTCTTC.